This T cell receptor (beta chain) was documented in a study of CD8+ T cells in alopecia areata. Following extraction, RNA underwent reverse transcription to cDNA, which served as the sequencing template. The assay was immunoSEQ multiplex PCR, and TCRdb's table has in-frame clones only and misses some. In the table there are some 180,000 clones, 40% to 65% of which are singletons. Documented treatment: oral pan-JAK inhibitor, 5-10 mg twice daily. Trimming removed 1 base from V and 4 bases from J, with 10 bases in between. Germline lookup yields CDR1 MNHEY and CDR2 SVGAGI. This CDR3 comprises 14 residues.

Here the sequenced sample was CD8+ T cells sorted from blood, taken around week 54, from a patient treated with tofacitinib. The sequence came from a human donor with alopecia areata. The rearrangement uses TRBV6-5 and TRBJ1-1, with D perhaps matching TRBD1 (5 bases). CDR3 residues: CASSYLGGFTEAFF. CDR3 bases: TGTGCCAGCAGTTACTTGGGGGGTTTCACTGAAGCTTTCTTT.